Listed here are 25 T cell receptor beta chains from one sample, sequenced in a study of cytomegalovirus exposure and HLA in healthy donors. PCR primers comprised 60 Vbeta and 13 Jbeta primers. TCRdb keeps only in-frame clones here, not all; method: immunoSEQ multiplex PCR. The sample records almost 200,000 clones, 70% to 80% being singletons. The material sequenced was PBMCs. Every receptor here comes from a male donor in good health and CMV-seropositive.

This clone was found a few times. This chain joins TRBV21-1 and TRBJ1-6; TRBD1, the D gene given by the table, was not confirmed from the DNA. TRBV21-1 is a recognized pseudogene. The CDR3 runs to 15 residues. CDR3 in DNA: TGTGCCAGCAGCCGTTACGACAGGTTTGATTCACCCCTCCACTTT. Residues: CASSRYDRFDSPLHF.

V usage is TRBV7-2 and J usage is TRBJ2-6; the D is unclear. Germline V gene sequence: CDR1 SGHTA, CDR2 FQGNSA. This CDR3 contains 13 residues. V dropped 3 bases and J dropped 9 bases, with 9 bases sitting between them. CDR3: CASSLEQYNVLTF. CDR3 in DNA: TGTGCCAGCAGCTTGGAACAGTACAACGTCCTGACTTTC.

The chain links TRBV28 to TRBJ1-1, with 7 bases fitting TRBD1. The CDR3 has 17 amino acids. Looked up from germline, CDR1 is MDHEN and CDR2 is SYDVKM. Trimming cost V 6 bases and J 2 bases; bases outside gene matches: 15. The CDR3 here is CASRAGWGQPRNTEAFF. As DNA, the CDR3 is TGTGCCAGCAGGGCTGGTTGGGGACAGCCAAGAAACACTGAAGCTTTCTTT.

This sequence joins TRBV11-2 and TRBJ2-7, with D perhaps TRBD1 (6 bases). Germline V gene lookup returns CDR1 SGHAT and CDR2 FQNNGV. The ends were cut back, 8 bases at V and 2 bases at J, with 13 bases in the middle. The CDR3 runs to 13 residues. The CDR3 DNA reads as TGTGCCAGCCACGGGACAAACACCTACGAGCAGTACTTC. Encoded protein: CASHGTNTYEQYF.

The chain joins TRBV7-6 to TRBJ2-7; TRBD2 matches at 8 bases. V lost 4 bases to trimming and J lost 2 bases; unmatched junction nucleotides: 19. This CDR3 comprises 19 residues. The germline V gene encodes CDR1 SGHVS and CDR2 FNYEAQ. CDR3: CASSSRLGLSGTRAYEQYF. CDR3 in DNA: TGTGCCAGCAGCTCGAGGCTCGGCCTTTCCGGGACTAGGGCCTACGAGCAGTACTTC.

The CDR3 region is CASSVGGERNQPQHF. CDR3 coding DNA: TGTGCCAGCAGCGTAGGAGGTGAGCGCAATCAGCCCCAGCATTTT. The chain links TRBV9 to TRBJ1-5; D is uncertain. The germline CDR1 and CDR2 sequences are SGDLS and YYNGEE. V was cut by 0 bases and J by 2 bases, with 9 bases left in between. This CDR3 region has 15 residues.

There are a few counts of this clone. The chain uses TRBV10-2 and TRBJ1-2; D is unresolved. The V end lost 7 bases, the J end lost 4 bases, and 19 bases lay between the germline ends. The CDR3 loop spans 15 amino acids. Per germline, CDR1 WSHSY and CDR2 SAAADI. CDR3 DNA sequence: TGCGCCAGCACAGCTACAACCGGGAGACTCTATGGCTACACCTTC. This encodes CASTATTGRLYGYTF.

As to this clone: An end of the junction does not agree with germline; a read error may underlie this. The CDR3 loop reads CASSPGVTGELFF. The CDR3 DNA follows: TGTGCTAGCAGCCCGGGAGTCACCGGGGAGCTGTTTTTT. The V call is TRBV7-7, the J call TRBJ2-2; D is possibly TRBD2 (6 bases). The CDR3 has 13 amino acids. Germline CDR1 SSHAT, CDR2 FNYEAQ (reference sequence).

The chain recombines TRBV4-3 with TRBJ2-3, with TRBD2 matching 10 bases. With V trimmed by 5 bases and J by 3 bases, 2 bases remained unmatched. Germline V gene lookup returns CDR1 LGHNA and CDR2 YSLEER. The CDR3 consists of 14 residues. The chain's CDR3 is CASSATSGTDTQYF. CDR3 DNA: TGCGCCAGCAGCGCGACTAGCGGGACAGATACGCAGTATTTT.

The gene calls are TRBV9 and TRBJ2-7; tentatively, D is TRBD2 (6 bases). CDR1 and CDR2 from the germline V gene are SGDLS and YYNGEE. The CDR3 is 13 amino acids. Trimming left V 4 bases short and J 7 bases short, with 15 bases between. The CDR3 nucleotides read TGTGCCAGCAGCTCAAAGACTAGTTGGGAGCAGTACTTC. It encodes CASSSKTSWEQYF.

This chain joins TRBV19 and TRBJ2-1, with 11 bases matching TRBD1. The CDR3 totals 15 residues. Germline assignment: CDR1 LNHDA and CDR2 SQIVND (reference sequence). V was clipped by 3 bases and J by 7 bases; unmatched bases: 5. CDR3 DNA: TGTGCCAGTAGTATCGGGACAGGGGGAGGGAATGAGCAGTTCTTC. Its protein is CASSIGTGGGNEQFF.

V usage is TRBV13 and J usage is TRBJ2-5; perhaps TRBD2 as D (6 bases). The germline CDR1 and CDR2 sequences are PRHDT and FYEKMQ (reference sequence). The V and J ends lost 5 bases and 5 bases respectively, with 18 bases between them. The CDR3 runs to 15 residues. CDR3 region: CASSKNAAGKETQYF. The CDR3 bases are TGTGCCAGCAGCAAAAACGCTGCGGGGAAGGAGACCCAGTACTTC.

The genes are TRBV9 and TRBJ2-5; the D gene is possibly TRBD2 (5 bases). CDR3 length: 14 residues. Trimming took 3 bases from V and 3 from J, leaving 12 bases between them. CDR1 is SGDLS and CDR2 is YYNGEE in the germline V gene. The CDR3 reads CASSADSVKETQYF. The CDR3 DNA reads TGTGCCAGCAGCGCGGACTCGGTGAAAGAGACCCAGTACTTC.

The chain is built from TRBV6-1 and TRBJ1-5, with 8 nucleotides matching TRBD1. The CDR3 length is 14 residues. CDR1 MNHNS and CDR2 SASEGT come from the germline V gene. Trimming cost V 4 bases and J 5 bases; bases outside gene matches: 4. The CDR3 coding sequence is TGTGCCAGCAGTGCAACAGGGGGTCATCAGCCCCAGCATTTT. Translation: CASSATGGHQPQHF.

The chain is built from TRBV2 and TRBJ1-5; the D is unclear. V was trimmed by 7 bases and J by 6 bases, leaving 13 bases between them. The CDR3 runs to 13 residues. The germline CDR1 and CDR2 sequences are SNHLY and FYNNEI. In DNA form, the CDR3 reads TGTGCCAGCAATCGGCGGAGTACTCAGCCCCAGCATTTT. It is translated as CASNRRSTQPQHF.

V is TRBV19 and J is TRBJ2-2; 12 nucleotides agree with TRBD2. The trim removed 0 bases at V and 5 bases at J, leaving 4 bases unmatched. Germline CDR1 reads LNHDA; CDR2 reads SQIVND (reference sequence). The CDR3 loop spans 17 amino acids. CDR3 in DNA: TGTGCCAGTAGTATAGAAACTAGCGGGAGGAGTACCGGGGAGCTGTTTTTT. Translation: CASSIETSGRSTGELFF.

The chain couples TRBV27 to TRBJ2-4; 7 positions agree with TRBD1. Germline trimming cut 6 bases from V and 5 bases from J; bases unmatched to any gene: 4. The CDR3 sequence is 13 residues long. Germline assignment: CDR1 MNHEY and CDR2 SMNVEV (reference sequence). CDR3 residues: CASRAGTENIQYF. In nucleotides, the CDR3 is TGTGCCAGCAGGGCCGGGACAGAAAACATTCAGTACTTC.

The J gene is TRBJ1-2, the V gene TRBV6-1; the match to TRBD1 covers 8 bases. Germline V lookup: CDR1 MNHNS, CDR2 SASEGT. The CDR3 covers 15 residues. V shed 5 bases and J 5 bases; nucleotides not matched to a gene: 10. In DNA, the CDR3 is TGTGCCAGCAGTACAGGACAGGGAGGGGTATATGGCTACACCTTC. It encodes CASSTGQGGVYGYTF.

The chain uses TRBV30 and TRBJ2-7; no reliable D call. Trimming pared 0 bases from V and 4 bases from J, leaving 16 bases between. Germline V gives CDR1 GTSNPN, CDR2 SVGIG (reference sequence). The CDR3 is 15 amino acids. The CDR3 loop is CAWSVPHRTRYEQYF. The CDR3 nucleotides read TGTGCCTGGAGTGTACCCCACAGAACTCGATACGAGCAGTACTTC.

CDR3 in DNA: TGTGCCAGCAGCGAGACAGGGGGTGAAGCTTTCTTT. Its protein product is CASSETGGEAFF. This chain joins TRBV6-1 and TRBJ1-1, with 9 bases aligning to TRBD1. Germline lookup yields CDR1 MNHNS and CDR2 SASEGT. The CDR3 has 12 residues. V trimming: 6 bases; J trimming: 7 bases; junction bases outside the gene matches: 3.

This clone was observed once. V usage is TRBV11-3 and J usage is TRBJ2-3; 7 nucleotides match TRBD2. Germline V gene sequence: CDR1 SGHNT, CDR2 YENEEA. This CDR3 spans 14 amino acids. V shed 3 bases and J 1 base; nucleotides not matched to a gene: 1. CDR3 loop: CASSFGRGTDTQYF. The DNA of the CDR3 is TGTGCCAGCAGCTTTGGGAGGGGCACAGATACGCAGTATTTT.

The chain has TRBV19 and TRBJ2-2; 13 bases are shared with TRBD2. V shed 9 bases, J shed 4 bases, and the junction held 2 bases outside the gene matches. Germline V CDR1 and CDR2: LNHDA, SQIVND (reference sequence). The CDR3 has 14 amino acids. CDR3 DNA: TGTGCCAGCTGGACTAGCGGGAGCACCGGGGAGCTGTTTTTT. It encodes CASWTSGSTGELFF.

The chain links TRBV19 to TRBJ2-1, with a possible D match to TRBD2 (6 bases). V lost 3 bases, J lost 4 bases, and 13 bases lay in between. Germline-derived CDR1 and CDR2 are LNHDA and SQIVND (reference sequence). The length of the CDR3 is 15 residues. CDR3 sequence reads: CASSMVAEQYNEQFF. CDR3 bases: TGTGCCAGTAGTATGGTAGCGGAGCAATACAATGAGCAGTTCTTC.

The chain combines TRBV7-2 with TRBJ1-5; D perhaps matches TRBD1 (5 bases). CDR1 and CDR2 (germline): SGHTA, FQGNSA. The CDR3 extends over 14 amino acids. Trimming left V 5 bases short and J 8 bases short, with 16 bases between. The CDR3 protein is CASSQGVAREPQHF. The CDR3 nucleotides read TGTGCCAGCAGCCAAGGGGTAGCTAGGGAGCCCCAGCATTTT.

CDR3 in amino acids: CASSFGGVADTQYF. Written as DNA, the CDR3 is TGTGCCAGCAGCTTCGGGGGGGTGGCAGATACGCAGTATTTT. The chain employs TRBV5-6 and TRBJ2-3; the match to TRBD2 covers 8 bases. J lost 4 bases, V lost 2 bases, and 3 bases had no gene match. CDR1 and CDR2 from the germline V gene are SGHDT and YYEEEE. CDR3 length: 14 amino acids.